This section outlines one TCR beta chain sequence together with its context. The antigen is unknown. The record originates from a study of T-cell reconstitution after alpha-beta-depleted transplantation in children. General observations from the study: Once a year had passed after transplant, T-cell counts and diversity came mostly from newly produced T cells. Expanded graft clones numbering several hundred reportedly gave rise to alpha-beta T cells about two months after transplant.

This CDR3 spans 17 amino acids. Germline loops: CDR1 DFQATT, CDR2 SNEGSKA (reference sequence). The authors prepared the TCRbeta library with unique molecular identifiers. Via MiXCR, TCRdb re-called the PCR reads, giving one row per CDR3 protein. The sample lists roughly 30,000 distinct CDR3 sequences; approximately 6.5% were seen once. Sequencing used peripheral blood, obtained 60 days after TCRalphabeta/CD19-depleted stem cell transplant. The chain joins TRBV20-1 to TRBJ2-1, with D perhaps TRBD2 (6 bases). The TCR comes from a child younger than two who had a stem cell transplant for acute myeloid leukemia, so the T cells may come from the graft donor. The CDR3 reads CCARERKWTTNRNEQFF. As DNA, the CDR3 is TGCTGCGCTAGAGAGAGGAAGTGGACTACCAACCGGAATGAGCAGTTCTTC.